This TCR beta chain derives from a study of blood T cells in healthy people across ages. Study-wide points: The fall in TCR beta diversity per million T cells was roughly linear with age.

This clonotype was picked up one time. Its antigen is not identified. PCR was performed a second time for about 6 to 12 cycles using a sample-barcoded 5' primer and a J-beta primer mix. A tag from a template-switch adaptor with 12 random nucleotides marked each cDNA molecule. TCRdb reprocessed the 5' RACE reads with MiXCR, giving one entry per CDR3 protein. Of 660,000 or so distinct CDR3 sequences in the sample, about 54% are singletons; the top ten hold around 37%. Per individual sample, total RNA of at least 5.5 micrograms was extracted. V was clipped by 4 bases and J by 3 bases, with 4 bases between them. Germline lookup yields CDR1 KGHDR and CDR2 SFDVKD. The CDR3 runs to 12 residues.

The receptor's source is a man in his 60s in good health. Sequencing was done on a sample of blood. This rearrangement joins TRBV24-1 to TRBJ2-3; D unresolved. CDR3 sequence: CATSEGTDTQYF. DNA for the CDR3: TGTGCCACCAGTGAGGGGACAGATACGCAGTATTTT.